This T cell receptor (beta chain) was recorded in a study of blood T cell repertoires in COVID-19. The data were produced by immunoSEQ multiplex PCR, yet TCRdb's version contains in-frame clones alone and is incomplete. The sample has approximately 100,000 clones, roughly 90% seen once. The source material was peripheral blood. This clonotype originated in a human donor with acute or convalescent COVID-19. The donor label of this sample is uncertain.

The CDR3 loop is CASRDGASYEQYF. The DNA for the CDR3 is TGTGCCAGCCGTGACGGAGCCTCCTACGAGCAGTACTTC. The chain couples TRBV7-2 to TRBJ2-7, with no clear D. This CDR3 has 13 residues. Germline CDR1 reads SGHTA; CDR2 reads FQGNSA. Deletions cut 8 bases from V and 0 bases from J, with 11 bases between.